The clone carrying this TCR beta chain was counted a few times. Here immunoSEQ multiplex PCR was the method, and the copy in TCRdb shows in-frame clones only, minus some. The sample has about 35,000 clones; about nine tenths are singletons. The data were obtained in a study of T cell changes during pregnancy in multiple sclerosis. The CDR3 covers 14 residues. V was clipped by 6 bases and J by 0 bases; unmatched bases: 5. Per the germline V gene, CDR1 is MNHNS and CDR2 is SASEGT. This clonotype was obtained from a female donor in good health, enrolled as a control in a pregnancy study. The rearrangement links TRBV6-1 to TRBJ2-7, with 7 bases lining up with TRBD1. Sequencing used peripheral blood, obtained in the third trimester of pregnancy. CDR3 DNA: TGTGCCAGCAGACCCGGGACAGTCTCCTACGAGCAGTACTTC. This translates into CASRPGTVSYEQYF.